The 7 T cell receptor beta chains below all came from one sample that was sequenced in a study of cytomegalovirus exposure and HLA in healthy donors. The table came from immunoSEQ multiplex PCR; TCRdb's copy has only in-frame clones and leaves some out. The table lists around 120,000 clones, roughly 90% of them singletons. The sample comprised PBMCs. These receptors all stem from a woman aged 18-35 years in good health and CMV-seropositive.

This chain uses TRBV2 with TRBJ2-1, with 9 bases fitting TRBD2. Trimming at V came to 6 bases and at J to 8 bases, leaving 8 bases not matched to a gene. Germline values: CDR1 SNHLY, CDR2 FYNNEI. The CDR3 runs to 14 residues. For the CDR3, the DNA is TGTGCCAGCAGCCTCCCCGCTAGCGGGGATGAGCAGTTCTTC. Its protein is CASSLPASGDEQFF.

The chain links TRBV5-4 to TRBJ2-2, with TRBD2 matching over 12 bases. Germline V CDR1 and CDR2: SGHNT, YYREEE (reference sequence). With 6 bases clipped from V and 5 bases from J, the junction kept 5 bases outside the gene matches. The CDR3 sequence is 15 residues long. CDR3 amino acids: CASTTGTSGTGELFF. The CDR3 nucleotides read TGTGCCAGCACCACCGGGACTAGCGGGACCGGGGAGCTGTTTTTT.

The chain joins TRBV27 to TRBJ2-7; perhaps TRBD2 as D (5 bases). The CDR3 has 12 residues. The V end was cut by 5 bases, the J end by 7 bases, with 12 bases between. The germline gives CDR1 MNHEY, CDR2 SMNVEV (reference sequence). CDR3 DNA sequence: TGTGCCAGCAGTGGACTGAGTGATGAGCAGTACTTC. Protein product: CASSGLSDEQYF.

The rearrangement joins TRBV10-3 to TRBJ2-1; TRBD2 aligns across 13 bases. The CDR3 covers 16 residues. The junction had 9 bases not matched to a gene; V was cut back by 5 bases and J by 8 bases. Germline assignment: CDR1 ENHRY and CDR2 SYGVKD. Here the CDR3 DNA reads TGTGCCATCAGTACAAAAACTAGCGGGGGGGTCGATGAGCAGTTCTTC. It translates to CAISTKTSGGVDEQFF.

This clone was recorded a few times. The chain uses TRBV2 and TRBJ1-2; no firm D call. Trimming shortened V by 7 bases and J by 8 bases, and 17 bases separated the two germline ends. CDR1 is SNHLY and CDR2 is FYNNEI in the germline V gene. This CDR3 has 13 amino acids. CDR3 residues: CASMAGSRGGYTF. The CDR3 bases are TGTGCCAGCATGGCGGGGTCGCGCGGAGGCTACACCTTC.

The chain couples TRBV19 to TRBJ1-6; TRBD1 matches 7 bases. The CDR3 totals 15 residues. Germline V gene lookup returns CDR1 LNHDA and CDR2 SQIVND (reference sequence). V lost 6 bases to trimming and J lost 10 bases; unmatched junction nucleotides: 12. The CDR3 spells CASRPDPGQTSPLHF. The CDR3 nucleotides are TGTGCCAGTAGACCCGACCCGGGACAGACATCACCCCTCCACTTT.

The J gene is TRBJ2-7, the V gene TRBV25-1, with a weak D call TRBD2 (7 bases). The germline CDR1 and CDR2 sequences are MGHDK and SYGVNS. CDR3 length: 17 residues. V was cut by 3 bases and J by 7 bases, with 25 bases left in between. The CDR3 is CASSDTTLGGGGREQYF. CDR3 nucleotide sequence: TGTGCCAGCAGTGATACCACCCTTGGGGGGGGCGGTCGGGAGCAGTACTTC.